Each of the 31 T cell receptor beta chains below was sequenced from the same sample in a study of T-cell reconstitution after alpha-beta-depleted transplantation in children. Unique molecular identifiers featured in how the TCRbeta library was prepared. TCRdb used MiXCR to reprocess the PCR reads, holding one entry per CDR3 protein. Among 250,000 to 400,000 distinct CDR3 sequences, over 20% were seen once, and the ten largest hold over 9.5%. The input for sequencing was PBMCs, mostly from graft donor cells, taken 180 days after TCRalphabeta/CD19-depleted stem cell transplant. The receptor source for this set is a male patient aged 5 to 17 who had a stem cell transplant for acute lymphoblastic leukemia, so the T cells may come from the graft donor.

The chain joins TRBV15 to TRBJ2-5, with TRBD2 matching 10 bases. The V gene end was trimmed by 5 bases and the J gene end by 10 bases; junction bases not matched to a gene: 10. Germline CDR1 LNHNV, CDR2 YYDKDF (reference sequence). The CDR3 covers 14 residues. The CDR3 spells CATSGQSGRGRQYF. In nucleotides, the CDR3 is TGTGCCACCAGCGGACAGAGCGGGAGGGGACGCCAGTACTTC.

The table lists this clonotype with a few counts. The genes are TRBV4-1 and TRBJ1-1; the D gene is possibly TRBD1 (6 bases). V was clipped by 0 bases and J by 11 bases, with 16 bases between them. Germline V gene data show CDR1 as MGHRA and CDR2 as YSYEKL. There are 14 residues in the CDR3. CDR3 loop: CASSQERNRENAFF. In DNA, the CDR3 is TGCGCCAGCAGCCAAGAAAGGAACAGGGAGAACGCTTTCTTT.

The chain combines TRBV7-8 with TRBJ2-6; D not resolved. Trimming took off 5 bases at V and 0 bases at J, with 14 bases between the two ends. This CDR3 has 17 amino acids. Germline-derived CDR1 and CDR2 are SGHVS and FQNEAQ. The CDR3 is CASSPRASGSGANVLTF. CDR3 nucleotide sequence: TGTGCCAGCAGCCCCAGAGCGTCGGGCTCTGGGGCCAACGTCCTGACTTTC.

The chain employs TRBV12-3 or TRBV12-4 and TRBJ2-5; D not certain. V was trimmed by 3 bases and J by 2 bases, leaving 7 bases between them. The CDR3 contains 13 residues. Written as DNA, the CDR3 is TGTGCCAGCAGTTTGAGAGGTCAAGAGACCCAGTACTTC. Protein sequence: CASSLRGQETQYF.

For the CDR3, the DNA is TGTGCCAGCTCCTCCCAGTGGATAGCCTACAATGAGCAGTTCTTC. Translation gives CASSSQWIAYNEQFF. The V and J genes are TRBV12-3 or TRBV12-4 and TRBJ2-1, with D uncertain. The CDR3 loop spans 15 amino acids. V gave up 8 bases and J gave up 2 bases, with 16 bases separating them.

A few counts support this clonotype. V gene TRBV9 combines with J gene TRBJ2-5; possible D gene TRBD1, 6 bases. The length of the CDR3 is 15 residues. Germline CDR1 reads SGDLS; CDR2 reads YYNGEE. Trimming took off 0 bases at V and 4 bases at J, with 13 bases between the two ends. This chain's CDR3 is CASSVEDRLGETQYF. CDR3 nucleotides: TGTGCCAGCAGCGTAGAAGACAGGCTGGGAGAGACCCAGTACTTC.

This chain uses TRBV28 with TRBJ2-7, with 9 positions matching TRBD1. V dropped 3 bases and J dropped 0; count of bases not matched to a gene: 6. The CDR3 is 16 amino acids. Germline V CDR1 and CDR2: MDHEN, SYDVKM. The CDR3 region is CASSFRLGQGSYEQYF. Written as DNA, the CDR3 is TGTGCCAGCAGTTTTCGATTGGGACAGGGCTCCTACGAGCAGTACTTC. The whole variable domain, remainder taken from reference TRBV28 and TRBJ2-7, is DVKVTQSSRYLVKRTGEKVFLECVQDMDHENMFWYRQDPGLGLRLIYFSYDVKMKEKGDIPEGYSVSREKKERFSLILESASTNQTSMYLCASSFRLGQGSYEQYFGPGTRLTVT.

This clonotype was counted only a few times. The chain is built from TRBV4-2 and TRBJ2-1; 10 nucleotides match TRBD2. With 1 base clipped from V and 10 bases from J, the junction kept 16 bases outside the gene matches. The length of the CDR3 is 18 residues. CDR1 is LGHNA and CDR2 is YNFKEQ in the germline V gene. CDR3: CASSQVQQAGGPGGEQFF. CDR3 coding DNA: TGTGCCAGCAGCCAAGTCCAACAAGCGGGAGGGCCCGGAGGAGAGCAGTTCTTC.

This clonotype showed up just a few times. The chain is built from TRBV4-1 and TRBJ2-7; 7 bases fit TRBD2. The CDR3 length is 16 residues. Germline loops: CDR1 MGHRA, CDR2 YSYEKL. V trimming: 4 bases; J trimming: 0 bases; junction bases outside the gene matches: 9. Here the CDR3 reads CASSLYSGGNSYEQYF. In DNA, the CDR3 is TGCGCCAGCAGCCTTTATTCGGGAGGAAACTCCTACGAGCAGTACTTC.

In this sample, this clonotype turned up a few times. This chain joins TRBV4-1 and TRBJ2-1; maybe TRBD2 (5 bases). Trimming took off 1 base at V and 5 bases at J, with 15 bases between the two ends. CDR3 length: 16 amino acids. CDR1 is MGHRA and CDR2 is YSYEKL in the germline V gene. As DNA, the CDR3 is TGCGCCAGCAGCCAAGCGGTCTCCCTCGGGGACAATGAGCAGTTCTTC. Amino acid sequence: CASSQAVSLGDNEQFF.

Only a few counts were recorded for this clonotype. Its ends do not fully match the called genes, so a read error is possible. V and J are TRBV28 and TRBJ2-7; perhaps TRBD2 as D (6 bases). The CDR3 covers 14 residues. The germline V gene has CDR1 MDHEN and CDR2 SYDVKM. For the CDR3, the DNA is TGTGCCAGCAGTGTCTTTCGGGGGTCCTTCGAGCAGTACTTC. Residues: CASSVFRGSFEQYF.

The chain combines TRBV24-1 with TRBJ2-1, with D uncertain. Germline-derived CDR1 and CDR2 are KGHDR and SFDVKD. The CDR3 spans 16 residues. Between the trimmed V and J ends, which lost 5 bases and 10 bases, there was a span of 23 bases. Here the CDR3 reads CATSVSSTANPREQFF. As DNA, the CDR3 is TGTGCCACCAGTGTTAGTAGTACAGCCAACCCACGGGAGCAGTTCTTC.

The chain recombines TRBV20-1 with TRBJ1-2; TRBD1 is a possible D gene (6 bases). Trimming stripped 0 bases from V and 0 bases from J, with 17 bases between. The length of the CDR3 is 17 residues. Germline V CDR1 and CDR2: DFQATT, SNEGSKA (reference sequence). As DNA, the CDR3 is TGCAGTGCTAGAGATTCCTCGACAGGCCCTTCTAACTATGGCTACACCTTC. Translation gives CSARDSSTGPSNYGYTF.

This chain uses TRBV5-6 with TRBJ2-3; D is unresolved. This CDR3 is 14 amino acids long. CDR1 and CDR2 (germline): SGHDT, YYEEEE. V was cut by 4 bases and J by 4 bases, with 13 bases left in between. CDR3 nucleotide sequence: TGTGCCAGCAGCCTACTCGACCCATCAGATACGCAGTATTTT. Translation: CASSLLDPSDTQYF.

The V and J genes are TRBV9 and TRBJ2-1, with 10 bases aligning to TRBD2. This CDR3 contains 17 residues. Losses at the gene ends were 3 bases for V and 0 bases for J; bases not matched to a gene: 6. Germline V gene lookup returns CDR1 SGDLS and CDR2 YYNGEE. CDR3 nucleotides: TGTGCCAGCAGCGCCCTTCTAGCGGGGGACTCCTACAATGAGCAGTTCTTC. This sequence encodes CASSALLAGDSYNEQFF.

This clonotype was counted only a few times. V is TRBV24-1 and J is TRBJ2-3, with 7 nucleotides matching TRBD1. This CDR3 spans 17 amino acids. Germline CDR1 is KGHDR and CDR2 is SFDVKD. V was pared by 7 bases and J by 6 bases, with 18 bases of the junction left unmatched. The CDR3 coding sequence is TGTGCCACCAGCGCCGGGACAGTTACCCTAGGAGTTGATACGCAGTATTTT. Residues: CATSAGTVTLGVDTQYF.

V usage is TRBV24-1 and J usage is TRBJ2-2; 7 bases are shared with TRBD1. This CDR3 spans 16 amino acids. CDR1 KGHDR and CDR2 SFDVKD come from the germline V gene. V dropped 2 bases and J dropped 4; count of bases not matched to a gene: 6. CDR3 in DNA: TGTGCCACCAGTGATTGGGGACAGCTAAGCACCGGGGAGCTGTTTTTT. It translates to CATSDWGQLSTGELFF.

V usage is TRBV7-6 and J usage is TRBJ1-1; maybe TRBD1 (6 bases). From germline, CDR1 is SGHVS and CDR2 FNYEAQ. Trimming shortened V by 1 base and J by 4 bases, and 19 bases separated the two germline ends. This CDR3 region has 17 residues. CDR3 nucleotide sequence: TGTGCCAGCAGCTTAGACCTAGGGGGGGCGGAGGGCACTGAAGCTTTCTTT. It translates to CASSLDLGGAEGTEAFF.

The gene calls are TRBV12-3 or TRBV12-4 and TRBJ1-1; no clear D. The CDR3 runs 14 residues. Trimming took off 5 bases at V and 4 bases at J, with 14 bases between the two ends. CDR3 loop: CASSRGFGGTEAFF. The DNA for the CDR3 is TGTGCCAGCAGTAGAGGGTTTGGCGGCACTGAAGCTTTCTTT.

This chain connects TRBV7-8 to TRBJ1-5; D gene unclear. Germline-derived CDR1 and CDR2 are SGHVS and FQNEAQ. CDR3 size: 14 residues. V was cut by 5 bases and J by 3 bases, with 11 bases left in between. CDR3 sequence: CASSRGWDNQPQHF. CDR3 coding DNA: TGTGCCAGCAGCCGTGGATGGGACAATCAGCCCCAGCATTTT.

There are a few counts of this clonotype. This chain connects TRBV24-1 to TRBJ2-3, with D possibly being TRBD1 (5 bases). There are 13 residues in the CDR3. Trimming took 4 bases from V and 7 from J, leaving 11 bases between them. Germline V gene data show CDR1 as KGHDR and CDR2 as SFDVKD. CDR3 coding DNA: TGTGCCACCAGTGACACAGGACGGCATACGCAGTATTTT. Its protein is CATSDTGRHTQYF.

The chain couples TRBV11-1 to TRBJ2-7; the D call may be TRBD1 or TRBD2 (5 bases each). The germline gives CDR1 SGHAT, CDR2 FQDESV (reference sequence). This CDR3 has 14 amino acids. Trimming removed 5 bases from V and 3 bases from J, with 14 bases in between. The CDR3 nucleotides read TGTGCCAGCAGCCACCGGGACCCGCTCTACGAGCAGTACTTC. Residues: CASSHRDPLYEQYF. The whole variable domain, filled in from reference TRBV11-1 and TRBJ2-7, reads EAEVAQSPRYKITEKSQAVAFWCDPISGHATLYWYRQILGQGPELLVQFQDESVVDDSQLPKDRFSAERLKGVDSTLKIQPAELGDSAMYLCASSHRDPLYEQYFGPGTRLTVT.

This clonotype was counted between two and nine times. The chain couples TRBV11-2 to TRBJ2-3, with no clear D. Germline V CDR1 and CDR2: SGHAT, FQNNGV. This CDR3 contains 14 residues. V lost 0 bases and J lost 4, with 8 bases in between. The CDR3 loop is CASSLDKVSDTQYF. The CDR3 DNA follows: TGTGCCAGCAGCTTAGATAAGGTTTCAGATACGCAGTATTTT.

This clonotype was observed a few times. The chain joins TRBV5-6 to TRBJ2-7; tentatively, D is TRBD1 (6 bases). In germline, CDR1 is SGHDT, CDR2 YYEEEE. This CDR3 region has 14 residues. V lost 2 bases and J lost 7, with 16 bases in between. CDR3 sequence: CASSFTRGTREQYF. Here the CDR3 DNA reads TGTGCCAGCAGCTTCACCAGGGGAACGAGGGAGCAGTACTTC.

This chain connects TRBV27 to TRBJ2-7, with D maybe TRBD1 (5 bases). CDR3 length equals 16 residues. V was shortened by 1 base and J by 2 bases, with 15 bases between the two germline ends. Germline V CDR1 and CDR2: MNHEY, SMNVEV (reference sequence). CDR3 in DNA: TGTGCCAGCAGTTTATTGGTCCCCAGGGTTCCCTACGAGCAGTACTTC. Amino acid sequence: CASSLLVPRVPYEQYF.

This clonotype was seen more than once but under ten times. This rearrangement joins TRBV11-2 to TRBJ2-1; TRBD2 matches at 9 bases. Trimming took 1 base from V and 9 from J; bases not matched to a gene: 10. This CDR3 is 16 amino acids long. The germline CDR1 and CDR2 sequences are SGHAT and FQNNGV. In nucleotides, the CDR3 is TGTGCCAGCAGCTTAGTACGGTCTAGCGGGACAGTTGAGCAGTTCTTC. Its protein product is CASSLVRSSGTVEQFF.

This clonotype showed up just a few times. The genes are TRBV7-2 and TRBJ2-1; possibly TRBD1 or TRBD2 for D (6 bases each). Germline V gives CDR1 SGHTA, CDR2 FQGNSA. Trimming left V 5 bases short and J 2 bases short, with 13 bases between. The CDR3 consists of 15 residues. CDR3: CASSPRGTPYNEQFF. The CDR3 bases are TGTGCCAGCAGCCCCCGGGGGACACCCTACAATGAGCAGTTCTTC.

This clonotype appeared a few times. The chain uses TRBV5-1 and TRBJ1-2; D perhaps matches TRBD1 (6 bases). Trimming took 0 bases from V and 2 from J, leaving 11 bases between them. Germline lookup yields CDR1 SGHRS and CDR2 YFSETQ. This CDR3 spans 15 amino acids. The CDR3 loop reads CASSLVQGANYGYTF. Here the CDR3 DNA reads TGCGCCAGCAGCTTGGTACAGGGAGCCAACTATGGCTACACCTTC.

The chain has TRBV7-2 and TRBJ1-1, with unresolved D. The germline V and J ends were trimmed by 5 bases and 6 bases, with 16 bases remaining between them. Germline CDR1 reads SGHTA; CDR2 reads FQGNSA. CDR3 length: 14 amino acids. The CDR3 region has the DNA TGTGCCAGCAGCCCGTCCCCAGAATGGGCTGAAGCTTTCTTT. This gives the protein CASSPSPEWAEAFF.

This chain joins TRBV11-2 and TRBJ2-7; maybe TRBD1 (6 bases). The CDR3 has 11 residues. V was pared by 3 bases and J by 7 bases, with 7 bases between. CDR1 and CDR2 from the germline V gene are SGHAT and FQNNGV. The CDR3 spells CASSLTGEQYF. CDR3 DNA sequence: TGTGCCAGCAGCTTGACAGGAGAGCAGTACTTC.

This clonotype was detected a few times. The chain combines TRBV10-3 with TRBJ2-1; D tentatively fits TRBD1 or TRBD2 (5 bases each). Germline CDR1 reads ENHRY; CDR2 reads SYGVKD. This CDR3 region has 17 residues. V lost 4 bases to trimming and J lost 2 bases, with 18 bases between them. The CDR3 is CAISAAGGRDPYNEQFF. CDR3 in DNA: TGTGCCATCAGTGCTGCCGGAGGCAGGGACCCCTACAATGAGCAGTTCTTC.